A selection of T cell receptor beta chains follows, all from one sample in a study of CD8 T cells in ankylosing spondylitis. TCRdb redid the calling of the 5' RACE reads with MiXCR, one entry per CDR3 protein. In the table there are approximately 520,000 distinct CDR3 sequences, about 5.7% of which are singletons. Sequencing was carried out using blood, either unsorted or a sorted T cell fraction (not recorded which). Source of these receptors: a male donor with ankylosing spondylitis. CDR3s leave out the opening cysteine and the closing phenylalanine or tryptophan.

j_call,v_call,cdr3_aa
TRBJ2-3,TRBV3-1,ASSQGQESDTQY
TRBJ2-1,TRBV7-9,ASSRRTRGDEQF
TRBJ1-6,TRBV20-1,SAWPSYNSPLH
TRBJ2-7,TRBV7-8,ASSVRTDPYEQY
TRBJ1-4,TRBV25-1,ASSGNEKLF
TRBJ1-2,TRBV12-3/TRBV12-4,ASSPSGTFGYT
TRBJ2-3,TRBV7-2,ASRGLGTDTQY
TRBJ2-1,TRBV18,ASSPPGTGGTVQF
TRBJ1-6,TRBV20-1,SAPITTGNSPLH
TRBJ1-2,TRBV28,ASSAPANYGYT
TRBJ2-2,TRBV7-9,ASSLVGPGTGELF
TRBJ2-5,TRBV7-3,ASSRSDGETQY
TRBJ2-1,TRBV7-2,ASSRRGSGGGNEQF
TRBJ1-6,TRBV10-3,AISEVPSSYNSPLH
TRBJ2-5,TRBV15,ATSRVQETQY
TRBJ2-3,TRBV6-2/TRBV6-3,ASSRGPDGADTQY